This T cell receptor beta chain stems from a study of shared clonotypes between healthy human individuals. Trimming left V 0 bases short and J 11 bases short, with 10 bases between. Germline V gene sequence: CDR1 DFQATT, CDR2 SNEGSKA (reference sequence). The CDR3 runs 11 residues. Some clones are missing from TCRdb's copy, which holds only in-frame ones; the method was immunoSEQ multiplex PCR. The repertoire holds fewer than 600,000 clones, with around 76% as singletons. The TCR comes from a woman in her thirties or forties in good health. Some clones in this sample may be carry-over from other donors' samples. The V call is TRBV20-1, the J call TRBJ1-1; D remains ambiguous. The specimen was PBMCs. The CDR3 region has the DNA TGCAGTGCTAGAGATACTTTTTCGGCTTTCTTT. It specifies CSARDTFSAFF.